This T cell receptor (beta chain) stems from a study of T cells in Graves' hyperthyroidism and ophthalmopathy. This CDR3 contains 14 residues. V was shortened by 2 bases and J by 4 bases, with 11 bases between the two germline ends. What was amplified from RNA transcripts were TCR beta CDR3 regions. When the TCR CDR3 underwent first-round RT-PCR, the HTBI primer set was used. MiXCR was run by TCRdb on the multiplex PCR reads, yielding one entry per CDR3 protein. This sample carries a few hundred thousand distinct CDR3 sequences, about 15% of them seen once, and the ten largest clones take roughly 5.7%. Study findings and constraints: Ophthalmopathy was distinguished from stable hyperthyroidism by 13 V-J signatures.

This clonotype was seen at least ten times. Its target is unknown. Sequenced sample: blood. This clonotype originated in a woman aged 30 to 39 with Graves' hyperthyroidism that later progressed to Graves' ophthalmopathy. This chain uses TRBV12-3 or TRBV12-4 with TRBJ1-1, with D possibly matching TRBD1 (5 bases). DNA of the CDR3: TGTGCCAGCAGTTTAAGGAGGGGTGGCACTGAAGCTTTCTTT. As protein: CASSLRRGGTEAFF.